A selection of T cell receptor beta chains follows, all from one sample in a study of T cell repertoires in cytomegalovirus infection. TCRdb passed the reads through MiXCR, listing each CDR3 protein once. The sample lists more than 400,000 distinct CDR3 sequences, around 27% occurring once. The sample comprised PBMCs. These receptors all stem from a human donor in good health (CMV status not recorded). Some clones in this sample may be carry-over from other donors' samples. Each CDR3 is given with its conserved first and last residue. Each record gives: V gene, CDR3 length, J gene, D gene, clone size, CDR3 protein, CDR3 DNA. The D gene is left open where the match is weak. A clone size is listed for some rows: how often the clone was seen (once, few, many), or a class if it is expanded.

v_gene: TRBV27
len: 13
j_gene: TRBJ2-3
d_gene: NA
abundance: NA
CDR3aa: CASRDISSDTQYF
CDR3nt: TGTGCCAGCAGAGACATTTCTTCAGATACGCAGTATTTT

v_gene: TRBV11-2
len: 14
j_gene: TRBJ1-1
d_gene: NA
abundance: NA
CDR3aa: CASSFARMNTEAFF
CDR3nt: TGTGCCAGCAGCTTTGCTAGGATGAACACTGAAGCTTTCTTT

v_gene: TRBV12-3/TRBV12-4
len: 17
j_gene: TRBJ1-5
d_gene: NA
abundance: once
CDR3aa: CASTKYTGYLSNQPQHF
CDR3nt: TGTGCCAGCACCAAATATACAGGGTACCTTAGCAATCAGCCCCAGCATTTT

v_gene: TRBV6-2/TRBV6-3
len: 20
j_gene: TRBJ2-3
d_gene: TRBD2
abundance: NA
CDR3aa: CASVDVGLAGGSGRTDTQYF
CDR3nt: TGTGCCAGCGTAGATGTCGGACTAGCGGGAGGTTCAGGACGCACAGATACGCAGTATTTT

v_gene: TRBV4-3
len: 15
j_gene: TRBJ1-5
d_gene: NA
abundance: few
CDR3aa: CASSQAAGGVRPQHF
CDR3nt: TGCGCCAGCAGCCAAGCTGCGGGTGGAGTTCGGCCCCAGCATTTT

v_gene: TRBV11-1
len: 16
j_gene: TRBJ2-4
d_gene: NA
abundance: few
CDR3aa: CASSLGAGRTKNIQYF
CDR3nt: TGTGCCAGCAGCTTAGGGGCTGGGCGAACCAAAAACATTCAGTACTTC

v_gene: TRBV2
len: 16
j_gene: TRBJ1-3
d_gene: NA
abundance: NA
CDR3aa: CASSAHLRDPGNTIYF
CDR3nt: TGTGCCAGCAGTGCCCATCTCCGGGACCCTGGAAACACCATATATTTT

v_gene: TRBV15
len: 16
j_gene: TRBJ2-3
d_gene: TRBD2
abundance: NA
CDR3aa: CATSRELAGGSDTQYF
CDR3nt: TGTGCCACCAGCAGAGAACTAGCGGGAGGGTCAGATACGCAGTATTTT

v_gene: TRBV4-1
len: 15
j_gene: TRBJ2-2
d_gene: NA
abundance: NA
CDR3aa: CASSQEVGAVGELFF
CDR3nt: TGCGCCAGCAGCCAAGAGGTGGGGGCGGTCGGGGAGCTGTTTTTT

v_gene: TRBV7-2
len: 19
j_gene: TRBJ1-3
d_gene: NA
abundance: many
CDR3aa: CASSLAGAGTGSSGNTIYF
CDR3nt: TGTGCCAGCAGCTTAGCGGGGGCCGGGACGGGAAGCTCTGGAAACACCATATATTTT

v_gene: TRBV5-4
len: 15
j_gene: TRBJ1-2
d_gene: TRBD1
abundance: NA
CDR3aa: CASSQSQGPDYGYTF
CDR3nt: TGTGCCAGCAGCCAGTCACAGGGGCCGGACTACGGCTACACCTTC

v_gene: TRBV19
len: 16
j_gene: TRBJ2-1
d_gene: TRBD2
abundance: few
CDR3aa: CASSFLAGGTFNEQFF
CDR3nt: TGTGCCAGTAGTTTCCTAGCGGGAGGGACCTTTAATGAGCAGTTCTTC

v_gene: TRBV20-1
len: 13
j_gene: TRBJ2-1
d_gene: NA
abundance: NA
CDR3aa: CSASPGQRLVWFF
CDR3nt: TGCAGTGCTAGTCCTGGGCAGCGTCTCGTGTGGTTCTTC

v_gene: TRBV19
len: 13
j_gene: TRBJ1-6
d_gene: NA
abundance: NA
CDR3aa: CASMGWQNSPLHF
CDR3nt: TGTGCCAGTATGGGATGGCAGAATTCACCCCTCCACTTT

v_gene: TRBV4-1
len: 17
j_gene: TRBJ2-1
d_gene: TRBD2
abundance: NA
CDR3aa: CASSQQDFGLAHNEQFF
CDR3nt: TGCGCCAGCAGCCAGCAAGATTTTGGACTAGCTCACAATGAGCAGTTCTTC

v_gene: TRBV7-9
len: 14
j_gene: TRBJ2-7
d_gene: NA
abundance: many
CDR3aa: CASSQAGSLSEQYF
CDR3nt: TGTGCCAGCAGCCAAGCAGGCTCCCTGTCGGAGCAGTACTTC

v_gene: TRBV7-9
len: 14
j_gene: TRBJ1-5
d_gene: NA
abundance: once
CDR3aa: CASSLGSQGGPQHF
CDR3nt: TGTGCCAGCAGCTTAGGTAGCCAGGGAGGGCCCCAGCATTTT

v_gene: TRBV7-9
len: 16
j_gene: TRBJ2-2
d_gene: TRBD1
abundance: NA
CDR3aa: CASSSGTGLNTGELFF
CDR3nt: TGTGCCAGCAGCTCCGGGACAGGACTAAACACCGGGGAGCTGTTTTTT

v_gene: TRBV7-8
len: 13
j_gene: TRBJ2-1
d_gene: NA
abundance: many
CDR3aa: CASSLLASYEQFF
CDR3nt: TGTGCCAGCAGCCTACTAGCTTCGTATGAGCAGTTCTTC

v_gene: TRBV20-1
len: 15
j_gene: TRBJ2-5
d_gene: TRBD2
abundance: few
CDR3aa: CSVTWREGRGETQYF
CDR3nt: TGCAGTGTCACCTGGCGGGAGGGCCGCGGAGAGACCCAGTACTTC

v_gene: TRBV7-2
len: 15
j_gene: TRBJ1-3
d_gene: NA
abundance: many
CDR3aa: CASSLEQGRRNTIYF
CDR3nt: TGTGCCAGCAGCTTAGAGCAGGGGCGAAGAAACACCATATATTTT

v_gene: TRBV28
len: 18
j_gene: TRBJ1-5
d_gene: TRBD1
abundance: NA
CDR3aa: CASSFGVNRGLSNQPQHF
CDR3nt: TGTGCCAGCAGTTTCGGGGTAAACAGGGGGCTTAGCAATCAGCCCCAGCATTTT

v_gene: TRBV3-1
len: 15
j_gene: TRBJ1-3
d_gene: NA
abundance: NA
CDR3aa: CASSQDTGVRNTIYF
CDR3nt: TGTGCCAGCAGCCAAGATACCGGTGTTCGAAACACCATATATTTT

v_gene: TRBV9
len: 16
j_gene: TRBJ2-7
d_gene: TRBD2
abundance: few
CDR3aa: CASSVSKTSGNYEQYF
CDR3nt: TGTGCCAGCAGCGTATCAAAGACTAGCGGGAACTACGAGCAGTACTTC

v_gene: TRBV15
len: 13
j_gene: TRBJ2-1
d_gene: NA
abundance: NA
CDR3aa: CATSRPPEGRQFF
CDR3nt: TGTGCCACCAGCAGGCCACCCGAGGGGCGGCAGTTCTTC

v_gene: TRBV11-3
len: 17
j_gene: TRBJ1-2
d_gene: NA
abundance: NA
CDR3aa: CASSGDFVMGSSYGYTF
CDR3nt: TGTGCCAGCAGCGGGGATTTTGTTATGGGGTCTAGCTATGGCTACACCTTC

v_gene: TRBV6-1
len: 16
j_gene: TRBJ2-5
d_gene: NA
abundance: few
CDR3aa: CASSQKTATGQETQYF
CDR3nt: TGTGCCAGCAGCCAAAAGACAGCAACAGGGCAGGAGACCCAGTACTTC

v_gene: TRBV7-2
len: 13
j_gene: TRBJ1-2
d_gene: NA
abundance: NA
CDR3aa: CASSLAGGEGYTF
CDR3nt: TGTGCCAGCAGCTTAGCAGGGGGGGAAGGCTACACCTTC

v_gene: TRBV25-1
len: 13
j_gene: TRBJ2-1
d_gene: TRBD2
abundance: NA
CDR3aa: CASSEYAGGEQFF
CDR3nt: TGTGCCAGCAGTGAATACGCGGGAGGTGAGCAGTTCTTC

v_gene: TRBV19
len: 15
j_gene: TRBJ1-4
d_gene: TRBD1
abundance: few
CDR3aa: CASNARDRGVEKLFF
CDR3nt: TGTGCCAGTAATGCCCGGGACAGGGGCGTTGAAAAACTGTTTTTT

v_gene: TRBV20-1
len: 17
j_gene: TRBJ2-5
d_gene: TRBD1
abundance: few
CDR3aa: CSASQLKDRVKQETQYF
CDR3nt: TGCAGTGCTAGCCAGCTCAAGGACAGGGTAAAACAAGAGACCCAGTACTTC

v_gene: TRBV27
len: 15
j_gene: TRBJ2-7
d_gene: NA
abundance: NA
CDR3aa: CASSLQGRGSYEQYF
CDR3nt: TGTGCCAGCAGTTTACAGGGCAGGGGCTCCTACGAGCAGTACTTC

v_gene: TRBV19
len: 14
j_gene: TRBJ2-4
d_gene: TRBD2
abundance: NA
CDR3aa: CASSRTSGKNIQYF
CDR3nt: TGTGCCAGTTCTCGGACTAGCGGAAAAAACATTCAGTACTTC

v_gene: TRBV4-3
len: 16
j_gene: TRBJ2-2
d_gene: NA
abundance: many
CDR3aa: CASSHGLGGAAGELFF
CDR3nt: TGCGCCAGCAGCCATGGGCTGGGGGGGGCGGCCGGGGAGCTGTTTTTT

v_gene: TRBV28
len: 18
j_gene: TRBJ2-6
d_gene: NA
abundance: NA
CDR3aa: CASSLPRGIGSGANVLTF
CDR3nt: TGTGCCAGCAGTTTGCCGAGGGGGATCGGCTCTGGGGCCAACGTCCTGACTTTC

v_gene: TRBV6-6
len: 13
j_gene: TRBJ1-5
d_gene: NA
abundance: NA
CDR3aa: CATLVGLEQPQHF
CDR3nt: TGTGCCACCCTGGTAGGGTTGGAGCAGCCCCAGCATTTT

v_gene: TRBV13
len: 16
j_gene: TRBJ2-2
d_gene: TRBD2
abundance: NA
CDR3aa: CASSRLAENPRGELFF
CDR3nt: TGTGCCAGCAGTCGACTAGCGGAAAACCCTAGGGGGGAGCTGTTTTTT

v_gene: TRBV7-2
len: 14
j_gene: TRBJ1-1
d_gene: NA
abundance: many
CDR3aa: CASSSQTVNTEAFF
CDR3nt: TGTGCCAGCAGCTCACAAACGGTGAACACTGAAGCTTTCTTT

v_gene: TRBV4-3
len: 15
j_gene: TRBJ1-6
d_gene: NA
abundance: few
CDR3aa: CASSQDGAGSSPLHF
CDR3nt: TGCGCCAGCAGCCAAGACGGGGCAGGAAGCTCACCCCTCCACTTT

v_gene: TRBV29-1
len: 13
j_gene: TRBJ2-1
d_gene: TRBD2
abundance: NA
CDR3aa: CSVTGLGLYEQFF
CDR3nt: TGCAGCGTTACGGGACTAGGGTTGTATGAGCAGTTCTTC

v_gene: TRBV7-8
len: 13
j_gene: TRBJ2-3
d_gene: NA
abundance: many
CDR3aa: CASSLVFPDTQYF
CDR3nt: TGTGCCAGCAGCTTAGTGTTCCCAGATACGCAGTATTTT

v_gene: TRBV20-1
len: 16
j_gene: TRBJ2-5
d_gene: TRBD1
abundance: few
CDR3aa: CSADPDRGRRQETQYF
CDR3nt: TGCAGTGCTGACCCTGACAGGGGGCGACGCCAAGAGACCCAGTACTTC

v_gene: TRBV5-5
len: 16
j_gene: TRBJ2-6
d_gene: NA
abundance: NA
CDR3aa: CASRAGTSSGANVLTF
CDR3nt: TGTGCCAGCAGGGCAGGGACCAGCTCTGGGGCCAACGTCCTGACTTTC

v_gene: TRBV10-3
len: 16
j_gene: TRBJ2-1
d_gene: TRBD2
abundance: few
CDR3aa: CAISLIAGVTTNEQFF
CDR3nt: TGTGCCATCAGCCTAATAGCGGGAGTGACGACCAATGAGCAGTTCTTC

v_gene: TRBV30
len: 15
j_gene: TRBJ2-3
d_gene: TRBD1
abundance: NA
CDR3aa: CAWRSTGGSWDTQYF
CDR3nt: TGTGCCTGGAGGAGCACAGGGGGGAGCTGGGATACGCAGTATTTT

v_gene: TRBV20-1
len: 13
j_gene: TRBJ1-5
d_gene: NA
abundance: NA
CDR3aa: CSASTGVNQPQHF
CDR3nt: TGCAGTGCTAGTACTGGGGTCAATCAGCCCCAGCATTTT

v_gene: TRBV4-1
len: 16
j_gene: TRBJ1-2
d_gene: TRBD1
abundance: NA
CDR3aa: CASSPSDRANSYGYTF
CDR3nt: TGCGCCAGCAGCCCCTCGGACAGGGCGAACTCCTATGGCTACACCTTC

v_gene: TRBV11-2
len: 16
j_gene: TRBJ2-1
d_gene: TRBD1
abundance: NA
CDR3aa: CASSPGDRVSYNEQFF
CDR3nt: TGTGCCAGCAGCCCCGGGGACAGGGTATCCTACAATGAGCAGTTCTTC

v_gene: TRBV4-1
len: 16
j_gene: TRBJ2-7
d_gene: NA
abundance: few
CDR3aa: CASSQDRTGSLYEQYF
CDR3nt: TGCGCCAGCAGCCAAGATCGAACAGGGAGCTTATACGAGCAGTACTTC

v_gene: TRBV11-2
len: 13
j_gene: TRBJ1-2
d_gene: NA
abundance: many
CDR3aa: CASSLKGIYGYTF
CDR3nt: TGTGCCAGCAGCTTGAAGGGGATCTATGGCTACACCTTC

v_gene: TRBV24-1
len: 16
j_gene: TRBJ2-1
d_gene: TRBD1
abundance: NA
CDR3aa: CATSDSGTASYNEQFF
CDR3nt: TGTGCCACCAGTGATTCCGGGACAGCCTCCTACAATGAGCAGTTCTTC

v_gene: TRBV2
len: 14
j_gene: TRBJ2-1
d_gene: TRBD1
abundance: NA
CDR3aa: CASSVGTDYNEQFF
CDR3nt: TGTGCCAGCAGTGTTGGGACAGATTACAATGAGCAGTTCTTC

v_gene: TRBV6-5
len: 15
j_gene: TRBJ2-3
d_gene: NA
abundance: NA
CDR3aa: CASSYWASHTDTQYF
CDR3nt: TGTGCCAGCAGTTACTGGGCTAGCCACACAGATACGCAGTATTTT

v_gene: TRBV18
len: 17
j_gene: TRBJ1-5
d_gene: TRBD1
abundance: NA
CDR3aa: CASSHIVTGYGNQPQHF
CDR3nt: TGTGCCAGCTCGCACATCGTGACAGGGTATGGGAATCAGCCCCAGCATTTT

v_gene: TRBV20-1
len: 12
j_gene: TRBJ2-3
d_gene: TRBD1
abundance: few
CDR3aa: CSANTGGDTQYF
CDR3nt: TGCAGTGCTAATACAGGGGGAGATACGCAGTATTTT

v_gene: TRBV9
len: 15
j_gene: TRBJ1-1
d_gene: TRBD1
abundance: few
CDR3aa: CASSVGGTANTEAFF
CDR3nt: TGTGCCAGCAGCGTAGGAGGGACAGCGAACACTGAAGCTTTCTTT